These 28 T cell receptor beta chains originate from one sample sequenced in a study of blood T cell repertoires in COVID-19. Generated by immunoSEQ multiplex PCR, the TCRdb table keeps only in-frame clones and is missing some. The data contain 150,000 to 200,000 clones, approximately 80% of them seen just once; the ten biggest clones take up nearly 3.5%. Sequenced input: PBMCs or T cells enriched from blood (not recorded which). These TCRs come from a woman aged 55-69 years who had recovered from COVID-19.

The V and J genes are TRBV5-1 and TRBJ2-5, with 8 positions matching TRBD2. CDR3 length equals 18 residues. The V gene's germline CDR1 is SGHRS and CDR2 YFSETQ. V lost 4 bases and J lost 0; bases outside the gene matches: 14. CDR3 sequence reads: CASSGGAGRGADQETQYF. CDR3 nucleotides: TGCGCCAGCAGCGGAGGGGCTGGGCGGGGGGCCGACCAAGAGACCCAGTACTTC.

CDR3 amino acids: CASSRMTGDQPQHF. For the CDR3, the DNA is TGTGCCAGCAGCCGCATGACAGGGGATCAGCCCCAGCATTTT. The chain employs TRBV3-1 (or the pseudogene TRBV3-2) and TRBJ1-5, with 8 bases fitting TRBD1. Trimming cost V 4 bases and J 5 bases; bases outside gene matches: 4. From germline, CDR1 is LGHDT and CDR2 YNNKEL (reference sequence). The CDR3 length is 14 residues.

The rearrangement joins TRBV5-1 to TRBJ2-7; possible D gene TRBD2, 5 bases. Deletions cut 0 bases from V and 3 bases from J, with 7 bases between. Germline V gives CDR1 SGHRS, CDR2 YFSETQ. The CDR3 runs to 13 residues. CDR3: CASSLGTFYEQYF. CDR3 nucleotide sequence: TGCGCCAGCAGCTTGGGGACTTTCTACGAGCAGTACTTC.

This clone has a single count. The CDR3 DNA sequence: TGTGCCACCATGCCTAGCGGTGCGGGAGGTACGCAGTATTTT. This sequence encodes CATMPSGAGGTQYF. The rearrangement links TRBV24-1 to TRBJ2-3, with TRBD2 identical over 8 bases. The V segment lost 8 bases and the J segment 8 bases; nucleotides outside the gene matches: 11. This CDR3 comprises 14 residues. Germline CDR1 KGHDR, CDR2 SFDVKD.

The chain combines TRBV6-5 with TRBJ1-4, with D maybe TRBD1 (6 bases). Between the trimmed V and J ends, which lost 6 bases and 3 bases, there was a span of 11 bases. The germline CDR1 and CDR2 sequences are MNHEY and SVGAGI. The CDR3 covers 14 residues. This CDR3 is CASSRQVPNEKLFF. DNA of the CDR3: TGTGCCAGCAGCCGACAGGTCCCTAATGAAAAACTGTTTTTT.

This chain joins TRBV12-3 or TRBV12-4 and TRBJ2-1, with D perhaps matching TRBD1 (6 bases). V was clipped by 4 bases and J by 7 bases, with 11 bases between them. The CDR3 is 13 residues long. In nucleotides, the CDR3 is TGTGCCAGCAGTTCGCCGCAGGGGAATGAGCAGTTCTTC. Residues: CASSSPQGNEQFF.

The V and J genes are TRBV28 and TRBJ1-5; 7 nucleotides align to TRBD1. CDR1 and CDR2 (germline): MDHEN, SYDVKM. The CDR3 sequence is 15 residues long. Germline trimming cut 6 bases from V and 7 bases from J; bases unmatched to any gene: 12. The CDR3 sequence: CASRTDRAGEQPQHF. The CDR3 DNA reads TGTGCCAGCAGAACTGACAGGGCTGGTGAACAGCCCCAGCATTTT. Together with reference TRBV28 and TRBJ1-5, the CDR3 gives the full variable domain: DVKVTQSSRYLVKRTGEKVFLECVQDMDHENMFWYRQDPGLGLRLIYFSYDVKMKEKGDIPEGYSVSREKKERFSLILESASTNQTSMYLCASRTDRAGEQPQHFGDGTRLSIL.

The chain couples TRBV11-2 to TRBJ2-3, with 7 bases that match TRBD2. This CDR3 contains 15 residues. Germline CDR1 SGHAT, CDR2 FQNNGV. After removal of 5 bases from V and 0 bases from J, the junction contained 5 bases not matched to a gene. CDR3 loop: CASSRGDLSTDTQYF. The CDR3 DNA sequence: TGTGCCAGCAGCCGGGGGGATTTAAGCACAGATACGCAGTATTTT.

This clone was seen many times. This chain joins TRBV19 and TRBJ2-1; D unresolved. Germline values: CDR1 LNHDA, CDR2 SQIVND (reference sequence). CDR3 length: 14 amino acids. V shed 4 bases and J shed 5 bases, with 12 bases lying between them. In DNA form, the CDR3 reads TGTGCCAGTAGTACCCTAACTAAGGACAATGAGCAGTTCTTC. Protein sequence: CASSTLTKDNEQFF.

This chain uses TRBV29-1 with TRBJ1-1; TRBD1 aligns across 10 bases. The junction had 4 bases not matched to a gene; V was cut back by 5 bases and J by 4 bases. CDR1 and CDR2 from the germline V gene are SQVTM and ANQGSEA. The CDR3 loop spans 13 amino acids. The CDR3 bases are TGCAGCGTTAGGACAGGGGGATCCACTGAAGCTTTCTTT. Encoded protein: CSVRTGGSTEAFF.

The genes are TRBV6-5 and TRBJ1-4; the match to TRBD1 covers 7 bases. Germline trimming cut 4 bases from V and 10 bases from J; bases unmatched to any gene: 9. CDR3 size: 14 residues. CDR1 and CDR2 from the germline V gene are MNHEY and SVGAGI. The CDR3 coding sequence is TGTGCCAGCAGTTCTTTTAGACAGGGCGGAAAACTGTTTTTT. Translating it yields CASSSFRQGGKLFF.

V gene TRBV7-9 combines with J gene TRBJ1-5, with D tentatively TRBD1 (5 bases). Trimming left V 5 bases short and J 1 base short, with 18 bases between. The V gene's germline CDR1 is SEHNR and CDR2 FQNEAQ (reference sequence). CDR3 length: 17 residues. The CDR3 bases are TGTGCCAGCAGCCTCGCAAGGGGATATATGAGCAATCAGCCCCAGCATTTT. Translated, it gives CASSLARGYMSNQPQHF.

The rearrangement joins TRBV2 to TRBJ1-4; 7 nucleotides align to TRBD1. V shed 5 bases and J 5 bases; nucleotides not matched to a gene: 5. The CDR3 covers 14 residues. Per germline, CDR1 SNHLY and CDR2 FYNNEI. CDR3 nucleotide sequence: TGTGCCAGCAGTACAGGGGCACTGAATGAAAAACTGTTTTTT. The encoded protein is CASSTGALNEKLFF.

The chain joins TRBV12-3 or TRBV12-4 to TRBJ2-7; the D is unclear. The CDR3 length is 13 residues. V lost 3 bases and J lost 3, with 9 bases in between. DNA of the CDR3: TGTGCCAGCAGTTTTTCTGCAGTCTACGAGCAGTACTTC. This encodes CASSFSAVYEQYF.

This chain's CDR3 is CASSPSGHPQETQYF. In nucleotides, the CDR3 is TGTGCCAGCTCACCTTCAGGACACCCGCAAGAGACCCAGTACTTC. This rearrangement joins TRBV18 to TRBJ2-5; D is perhaps TRBD1 (5 bases). There are 15 residues in the CDR3. Per the germline V gene, CDR1 is KGHSH and CDR2 is LQKENI. Between the trimmed V and J ends, which lost 3 bases and 2 bases, there was a span of 13 bases.

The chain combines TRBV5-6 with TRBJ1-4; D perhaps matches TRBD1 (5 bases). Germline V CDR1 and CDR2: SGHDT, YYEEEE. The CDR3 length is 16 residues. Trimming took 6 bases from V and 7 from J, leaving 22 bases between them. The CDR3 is CASTTRRRGWREKLFF. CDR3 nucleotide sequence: TGTGCCAGCACCACTCGGAGGAGGGGTTGGCGTGAAAAACTGTTTTTT.

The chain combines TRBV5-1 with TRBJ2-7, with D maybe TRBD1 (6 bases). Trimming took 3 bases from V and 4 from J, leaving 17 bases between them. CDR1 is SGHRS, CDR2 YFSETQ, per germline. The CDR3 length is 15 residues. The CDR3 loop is CASSSSGAELYEQYF. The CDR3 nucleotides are TGCGCCAGCAGCTCATCAGGGGCTGAGCTTTACGAGCAGTACTTC.

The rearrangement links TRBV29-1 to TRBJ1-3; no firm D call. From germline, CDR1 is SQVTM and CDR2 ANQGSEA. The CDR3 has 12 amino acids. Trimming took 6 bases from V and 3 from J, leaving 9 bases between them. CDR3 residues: CSVGEVGNTIYF. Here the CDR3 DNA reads TGCAGCGTGGGTGAGGTTGGAAACACCATATATTTT.

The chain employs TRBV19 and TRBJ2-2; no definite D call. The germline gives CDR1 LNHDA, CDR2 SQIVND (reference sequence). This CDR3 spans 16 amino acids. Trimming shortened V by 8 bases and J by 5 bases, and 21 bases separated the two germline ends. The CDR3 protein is CASRDASLIGTGELFF. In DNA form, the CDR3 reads TGTGCCAGTCGAGATGCTAGTCTGATTGGGACCGGGGAGCTGTTTTTT.

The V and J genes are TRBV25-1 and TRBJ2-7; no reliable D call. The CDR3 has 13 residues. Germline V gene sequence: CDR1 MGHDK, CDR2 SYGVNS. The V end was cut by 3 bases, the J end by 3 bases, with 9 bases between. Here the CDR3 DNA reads TGTGCCAGCAGTGATTGGCAGGTCTACGAGCAGTACTTC. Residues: CASSDWQVYEQYF.

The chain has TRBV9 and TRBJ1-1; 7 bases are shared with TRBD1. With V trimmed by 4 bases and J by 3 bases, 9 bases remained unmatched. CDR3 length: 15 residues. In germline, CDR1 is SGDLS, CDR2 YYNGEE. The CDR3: CASSKDDRAYTEAFF. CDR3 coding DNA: TGTGCCAGCAGCAAAGACGACAGGGCCTACACTGAAGCTTTCTTT.

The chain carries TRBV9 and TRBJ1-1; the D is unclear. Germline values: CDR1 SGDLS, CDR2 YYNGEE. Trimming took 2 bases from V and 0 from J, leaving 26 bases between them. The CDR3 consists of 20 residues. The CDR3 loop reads CASSVKFLMGDGLMNTEAFF. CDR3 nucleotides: TGTGCCAGCAGCGTCAAATTCTTAATGGGAGACGGCCTCATGAACACTGAAGCTTTCTTT.

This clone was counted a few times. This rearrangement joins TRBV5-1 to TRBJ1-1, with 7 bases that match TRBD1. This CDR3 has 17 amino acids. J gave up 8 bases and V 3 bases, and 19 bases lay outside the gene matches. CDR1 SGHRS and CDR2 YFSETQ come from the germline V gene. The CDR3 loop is CASSSQRQGKGGGEAFF. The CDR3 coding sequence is TGCGCCAGCAGCTCGCAGAGACAGGGCAAGGGTGGAGGAGAAGCTTTCTTT. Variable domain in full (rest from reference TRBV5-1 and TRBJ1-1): KAGVTQTPRYLIKTRGQQVTLSCSPISGHRSVSWYQQTPGQGLQFLFEYFSETQRNKGNFPGRFSGRQFSNSRSEMNVSTLELGDSALYLCASSSQRQGKGGGEAFFGQGTRLTVV.

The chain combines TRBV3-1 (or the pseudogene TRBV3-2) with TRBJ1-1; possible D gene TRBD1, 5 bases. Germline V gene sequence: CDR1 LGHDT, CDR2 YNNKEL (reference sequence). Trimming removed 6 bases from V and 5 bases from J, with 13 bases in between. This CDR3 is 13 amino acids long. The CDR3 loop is CASSRGVGTEAFF. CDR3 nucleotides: TGTGCCAGCAGTAGGGGTGTTGGGACTGAAGCTTTCTTT.

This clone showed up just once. Written as DNA, the CDR3 is TGTGCCAGCAGCCAAGATACAGGATTAAACTATGGCTACACCTTC. Residues: CASSQDTGLNYGYTF. The J gene is TRBJ1-2, the V gene TRBV3-1 (or the pseudogene TRBV3-2), with D tentatively TRBD1 (5 bases). V lost 0 bases, J lost 2 bases, and 10 bases lay in between. CDR1 LGHDT and CDR2 YNNKEL come from the germline V gene (reference sequence). There are 15 residues in the CDR3.

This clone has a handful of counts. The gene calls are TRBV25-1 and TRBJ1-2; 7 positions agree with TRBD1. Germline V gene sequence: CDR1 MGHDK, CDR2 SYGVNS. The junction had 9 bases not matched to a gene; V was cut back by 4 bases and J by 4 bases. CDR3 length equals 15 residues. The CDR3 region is CASSVGGQNFYGYTF. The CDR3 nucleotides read TGTGCCAGCAGTGTTGGGGGACAGAATTTCTATGGCTACACCTTC.

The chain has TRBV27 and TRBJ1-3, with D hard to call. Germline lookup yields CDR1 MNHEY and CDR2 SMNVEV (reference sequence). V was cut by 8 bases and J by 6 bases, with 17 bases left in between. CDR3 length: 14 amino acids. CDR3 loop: CASRSGGALNTIYF. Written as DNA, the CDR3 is TGTGCCAGCCGGAGCGGTGGAGCCTTAAACACCATATATTTT.

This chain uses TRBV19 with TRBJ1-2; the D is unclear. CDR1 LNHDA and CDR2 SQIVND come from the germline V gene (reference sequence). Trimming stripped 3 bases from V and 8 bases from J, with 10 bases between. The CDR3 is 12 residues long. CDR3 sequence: CASSMMQRGYTF. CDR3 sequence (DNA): TGTGCCAGTAGTATGATGCAGAGGGGCTACACCTTC.